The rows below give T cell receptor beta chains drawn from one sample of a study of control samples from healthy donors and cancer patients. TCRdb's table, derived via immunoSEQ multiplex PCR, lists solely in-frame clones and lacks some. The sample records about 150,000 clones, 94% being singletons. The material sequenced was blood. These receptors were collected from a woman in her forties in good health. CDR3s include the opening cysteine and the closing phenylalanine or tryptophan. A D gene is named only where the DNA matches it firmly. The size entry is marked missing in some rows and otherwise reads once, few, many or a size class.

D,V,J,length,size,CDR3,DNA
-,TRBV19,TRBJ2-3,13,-,CASSIRGGNTQYF,TGTGCCAGTAGTATAAGGGGGGGGAATACGCAGTATTTT
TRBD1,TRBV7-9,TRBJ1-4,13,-,CASSLTGEVKLFF,TGTGCCAGCAGCTTAACAGGGGAGGTAAAACTGTTTTTT
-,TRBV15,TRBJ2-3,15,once,CATSREANRPDTQYF,TGTGCCACCAGCAGAGAGGCGAACAGGCCAGATACGCAGTATTTT
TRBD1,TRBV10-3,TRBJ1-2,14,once,CAIRDGQGNYGYTF,TGTGCCATCAGGGACGGACAGGGAAACTATGGCTACACCTTC
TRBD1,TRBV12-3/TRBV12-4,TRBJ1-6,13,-,CASWDRIHSPLHF,TGTGCCAGCTGGGACAGAATTCATTCACCCCTCCACTTT
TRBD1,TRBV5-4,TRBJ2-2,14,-,CASMGTGGSGELFF,TGTGCCAGCATGGGGACAGGGGGCTCCGGGGAGCTGTTTTTT
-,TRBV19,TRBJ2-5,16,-,CASSQQPAGSWETQYF,TGTGCCAGTAGTCAACAACCGGCAGGGTCCTGGGAGACCCAGTACTTC
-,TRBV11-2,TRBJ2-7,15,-,CASSLDPGASYEQYF,TGTGCCAGCAGCTTAGATCCAGGGGCCTCCTACGAGCAGTACTTC
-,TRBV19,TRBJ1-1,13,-,CASSMVWDTEAFF,TGTGCCAGTAGTATGGTCTGGGACACTGAAGCTTTCTTT
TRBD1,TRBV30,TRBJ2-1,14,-,CAWSPGQLYNEQFF,TGTGCCTGGAGCCCGGGACAGCTTTACAATGAGCAGTTCTTC
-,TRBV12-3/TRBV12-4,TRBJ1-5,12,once,CASSNDRFTQHF,TGTGCCAGCAGTAATGACAGGTTCACCCAGCATTTT
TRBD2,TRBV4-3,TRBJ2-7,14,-,CASSQDSGSYEQYF,TGCGCCAGCAGCCAAGACAGCGGGAGCTACGAGCAGTACTTC
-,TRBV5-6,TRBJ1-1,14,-,CASSTQFGGTEAFF,TGTGCCAGCAGCACGCAATTTGGGGGTACTGAAGCTTTCTTT
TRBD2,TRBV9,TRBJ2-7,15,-,CASSPWTSATYEQYF,TGTGCCAGCAGCCCTTGGACTAGCGCCACCTACGAGCAGTACTTC
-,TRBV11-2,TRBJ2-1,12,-,CASSGFYNEQFF,TGTGCCAGCAGCGGGTTTTACAATGAGCAGTTCTTC
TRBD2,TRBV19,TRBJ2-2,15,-,CASSREGLNTGELFF,TGTGCCAGTAGTAGGGAGGGCCTGAACACCGGGGAGCTGTTTTTT
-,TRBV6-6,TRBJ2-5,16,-,CASSTTGKASPETQYF,TGTGCCAGCAGTACCACAGGGAAGGCGTCCCCAGAGACCCAGTACTTC
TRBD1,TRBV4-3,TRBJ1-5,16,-,CASSHKSLQGNQPQHF,TGCGCCAGCAGCCACAAGAGTCTACAGGGGAATCAGCCCCAGCATTTT
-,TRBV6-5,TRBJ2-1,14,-,CASSSPRIREEQFF,TGTGCCAGCAGTAGCCCTCGGATCCGAGAAGAGCAGTTCTTC
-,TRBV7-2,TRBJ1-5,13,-,CASSLNYQQPQHF,TGTGCCAGCAGCTTGAATTATCAGCAGCCCCAGCATTTT
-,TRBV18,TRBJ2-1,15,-,CASSPRSDLYNEQFF,TGTGCCAGCTCACCCCGATCCGACCTATACAATGAGCAGTTCTTC